These 15 T cell receptor beta chains were all obtained from the same sample, sequenced in a study of cytomegalovirus exposure and HLA in healthy donors. The PCR employed 60 Vbeta primers together with 13 Jbeta primers. TCRdb's table, derived via immunoSEQ multiplex PCR, lists solely in-frame clones and lacks some. The table lists under 150,000 clones, 60% to 85% of them singletons. Specimen: PBMCs. These receptors all come from a man between 18 and 29 years old in good health and CMV-seronegative.

This chain links TRBV2 with TRBJ2-3, with TRBD2 matching 11 bases. The junction had 6 bases not matched to a gene; V was cut back by 6 bases and J by 1 base. Per germline, CDR1 SNHLY and CDR2 FYNNEI. This CDR3 has 16 residues. The CDR3 DNA reads TGTGCCAGCAGGTACACTAGCGGGAGAGGCACAGATACGCAGTATTTT. It codes for CASRYTSGRGTDTQYF.

The chain has TRBV5-6 and TRBJ2-1; 9 bases fit TRBD1. CDR1 is SGHDT, CDR2 YYEEEE, per germline. J lost 15 bases, V lost 3 bases, and 10 bases had no gene match. The length of the CDR3 is 13 residues. In DNA, the CDR3 is TGTGCCAGCAGCTCGAGGGACAGGGAAATTGCGTTCTTC. It specifies CASSSRDREIAFF.

This rearrangement joins TRBV18 to TRBJ1-5; D call uncertain. The V end lost 7 bases, the J end lost 3 bases, and 10 bases lay between the germline ends. CDR1 is KGHSH and CDR2 is LQKENI in the germline V gene. The CDR3 contains 13 residues. CDR3 amino acids: CASFGSPNQPQHF. In DNA form, the CDR3 reads TGTGCCAGCTTTGGGAGTCCCAATCAGCCCCAGCATTTT.

The gene calls are TRBV28 and TRBJ2-7, with 11 bases fitting TRBD2. The CDR3 is 18 amino acids. Germline V gene data show CDR1 as MDHEN and CDR2 as SYDVKM. V was clipped by 2 bases and J by 1 base; unmatched bases: 10. CDR3 sequence: CASSLGELAGALSYEQYF. The CDR3, as DNA: TGTGCCAGCAGTTTAGGGGAACTAGCGGGAGCACTATCCTACGAGCAGTACTTC. Using reference TRBV28 and TRBJ2-7 for the parts outside the CDR3, the full variable domain is DVKVTQSSRYLVKRTGEKVFLECVQDMDHENMFWYRQDPGLGLRLIYFSYDVKMKEKGDIPEGYSVSREKKERFSLILESASTNQTSMYLCASSLGELAGALSYEQYFGPGTRLTVT.

Here the CDR3 reads CASSDQGAPTGELFF. For the CDR3, the DNA is TGTGCCAGCAGTGACCAGGGGGCGCCCACCGGGGAGCTGTTTTTT. The V and J genes are TRBV2 and TRBJ2-2, with 8 bases lining up with TRBD1. After removal of 3 bases from V and 4 bases from J, the junction contained 4 bases not matched to a gene. CDR1 is SNHLY and CDR2 is FYNNEI in the germline V gene. This CDR3 region has 15 residues.

This sequence joins TRBV7-9 and TRBJ1-2, with no clear D. V gave up 1 base and J gave up 0 bases, with 9 bases separating them. CDR1 and CDR2 from the germline V gene are SEHNR and FQNEAQ (reference sequence). CDR3 size: 15 residues. CDR3 DNA: TGTGCCAGCAGCTTAGATTTCAGAACTAACTATGGCTACACCTTC. Translating gives CASSLDFRTNYGYTF.

V gene TRBV2 combines with J gene TRBJ1-6, with TRBD1 matching over 9 bases. Germline V CDR1 and CDR2: SNHLY, FYNNEI. The CDR3 totals 16 residues. V shed 6 bases and J 7 bases; nucleotides not matched to a gene: 10. The CDR3 sequence is CASRILQGARNSPLHF. The CDR3, as DNA: TGTGCCAGCAGAATACTACAGGGGGCTCGGAATTCACCCCTCCACTTT.

This sequence joins TRBV19 and TRBJ1-5; D ambiguous. Germline lookup yields CDR1 LNHDA and CDR2 SQIVND (reference sequence). V lost 3 bases and J lost 1, with 4 bases in between. The CDR3 has 13 amino acids. The DNA of the CDR3 is TGTGCCAGTAGTATTAGCAGCAATCAGCCCCAGCATTTT. This codes for CASSISSNQPQHF.

This clone was seen a handful of times. The chain employs TRBV2 and TRBJ2-1; perhaps TRBD2 as D (5 bases). This CDR3 region has 14 residues. Germline CDR1 reads SNHLY; CDR2 reads FYNNEI. The V and J ends lost 7 bases and 8 bases respectively, with 18 bases between them. For the CDR3, the DNA is TGTGCCAGCAACCTCGATACTAGAATCGATGAGCAGTTCTTC. Protein product: CASNLDTRIDEQFF.

The chain has TRBV27 and TRBJ1-1, with 7 bases aligning to TRBD1. Germline V gives CDR1 MNHEY, CDR2 SMNVEV (reference sequence). The CDR3 has 15 amino acids. V lost 3 bases, J lost 6 bases, and 10 bases stayed unmatched. CDR3 DNA: TGTGCCAGCAGTTTGTGGGCCGCCCAGGGGGCTGAAGCTTTCTTT. This sequence encodes CASSLWAAQGAEAFF.

The gene calls are TRBV14 and TRBJ1-4; 9 positions match TRBD1. The trim removed 4 bases at V and 5 bases at J, leaving 5 bases unmatched. This CDR3 spans 15 amino acids. Germline lookup yields CDR1 SGHDN and CDR2 FVKESK. CDR3: CASSPTGTGNEKLFF. The DNA of the CDR3 is TGTGCCAGCAGCCCAACCGGGACAGGGAATGAAAAACTGTTTTTT.

This chain links TRBV13 with TRBJ2-7, with D perhaps TRBD2 (5 bases). The V end was cut by 0 bases, the J end by 12 bases, with 18 bases between. This CDR3 spans 14 amino acids. CDR1 and CDR2 from the germline V gene are PRHDT and FYEKMQ (reference sequence). CDR3 sequence reads: CASSLGDGERNPYF. The CDR3 DNA follows: TGTGCCAGCAGCTTAGGAGACGGGGAAAGGAATCCGTACTTC.

This chain links TRBV5-5 with TRBJ2-7; 10 bases are shared with TRBD1. CDR1 SGHKS and CDR2 YYEKEE come from the germline V gene (reference sequence). Trimming took 4 bases from V and 5 from J; bases not matched to a gene: 9. This CDR3 is 15 amino acids long. DNA for the CDR3: TGTGCCAGCAGCCGTCTTCGGGACAGGGGCAACGAGCAGTACTTC. Amino acid sequence: CASSRLRDRGNEQYF.

The chain carries TRBV2 and TRBJ2-7; possibly TRBD2 for D (6 bases). The germline gives CDR1 SNHLY, CDR2 FYNNEI. Deletions cut 4 bases from V and 6 bases from J, with 16 bases between. The CDR3 is 14 residues long. CDR3 coding DNA: TGTGCCAGCAGTGTAATTGGGGCGGGGACCGAGCAGTACTTC. Translation: CASSVIGAGTEQYF.

The rearrangement uses TRBV27 and TRBJ2-1; 9 bases are shared with TRBD1. J gave up 4 bases and V 9 bases, and 4 bases lay outside the gene matches. The CDR3 extends over 13 amino acids. Germline V gives CDR1 MNHEY, CDR2 SMNVEV (reference sequence). The CDR3 DNA reads as TGTGCCAGAAACAGGGGGCAATACAATGAGCAGTTCTTC. As protein: CARNRGQYNEQFF.